Listed below are T cell receptor beta chains from one sample, sequenced in a study of blood T cell repertoires in COVID-19. The method was immunoSEQ multiplex PCR; TCRdb's version includes in-frame clones alone and lacks a portion of them. The sample shows about 81,000 clones, 88% of them seen only once. Sequencing input: peripheral blood. These TCRs come from a woman over 75 with acute or convalescent COVID-19. Both conserved end residues are part of each CDR3. Fields, in order: V gene, J gene, clone size, D gene, CDR3 protein, CDR3 DNA. D genes are given only for firm matches. Not all rows give a size; the values are once, few, many and, for expanded clones, a class.

>TRBV2|TRBJ1-1|.|.
CASSENSLNTEAFF
TGTGCCAGCAGTGAAAACAGCTTGAACACTGAAGCTTTCTTT
>TRBV14|TRBJ2-7|.|.
CASSQVPGSREQYF
TGTGCCAGCAGCCAGGTCCCAGGGTCTAGGGAGCAGTACTTC
>TRBV19|TRBJ1-2|.|TRBD1
CASSPRTGGMGYTF
TGTGCCAGTAGTCCCCGGACAGGGGGCATGGGCTACACCTTC
>TRBV18|TRBJ1-5|.|.
CASSPGGADGQPQHF
TGTGCCAGCTCACCGGGGGGGGCTGATGGTCAGCCCCAGCATTTT
>TRBV11-2|TRBJ2-1|.|TRBD1
CASSLGGGQHNEQFF
TGTGCCAGCAGCTTAGGTGGGGGACAGCACAATGAGCAGTTCTTC
>TRBV5-5|TRBJ2-7|.|.
CASSLASPLGGEQYF
TGTGCCAGCAGCTTGGCCTCCCCCCTGGGGGGCGAGCAGTACTTC
>TRBV18|TRBJ1-1|.|.
CASSQQNTEAFF
TGTGCCAGCTCACAGCAGAACACTGAAGCTTTCTTT
>TRBV7-2|TRBJ1-3|.|TRBD1
CASSFGQGVGNTIYF
TGTGCCAGCAGCTTCGGACAGGGGGTCGGAAACACCATATATTTT
>TRBV7-9|TRBJ2-5|.|.
CASSLILGQETQYF
TGTGCCAGCAGCTTAATACTAGGGCAAGAGACCCAGTACTTC
>TRBV28|TRBJ1-2|.|TRBD1
CASSPPDRGDGYTF
TGTGCCAGCAGTCCACCCGACAGGGGAGATGGCTACACCTTC
>TRBV5-1|TRBJ2-7|.|.
CASSLPGYEQYF
TGCGCCAGCAGCTTGCCCGGCTACGAGCAGTACTTC
>TRBV19|TRBJ2-3|.|TRBD2
CASSTSGGNADTQYF
TGTGCCAGTAGTACTAGCGGGGGGAACGCAGATACGCAGTATTTT
>TRBV9|TRBJ2-7|few|.
CASSVPRQVSSYEQYF
TGTGCCAGCAGCGTCCCCCGACAGGTGAGCTCCTACGAGCAGTACTTC
>TRBV2|TRBJ2-5|once|TRBD2
CANQREPGPWETQYF
TGTGCCAACCAGCGGGAGCCGGGACCGTGGGAGACCCAGTACTTC
>TRBV5-1|TRBJ1-2|few|.
CASSPRSGTANYGYTF
TGCGCCAGCAGCCCCCGCTCAGGTACAGCTAACTATGGCTACACCTTC
>TRBV7-2|TRBJ2-1|.|.
CASSLVSAGVNEQFF
TGTGCCAGCAGCTTAGTTTCGGCGGGTGTCAATGAGCAGTTCTTC
>TRBV18|TRBJ1-5|.|.
CASSQDSNQPQHF
TGTGCCAGCTCCCAGGATAGCAATCAGCCCCAGCATTTT
>TRBV14|TRBJ2-1|.|TRBD2
CASSQLPGLAEGDSYNEQFF
TGTGCCAGCAGCCAACTACCGGGACTAGCGGAGGGGGACTCCTACAATGAGCAGTTCTTC
>TRBV19|TRBJ2-7|.|.
CASSIWRVYEQYF
TGTGCCAGTAGTATATGGAGGGTTTACGAGCAGTACTTC
>TRBV18|TRBJ2-7|.|TRBD1
CASSHRDRVGEQYF
TGTGCCAGCTCCCACCGGGACAGGGTTGGCGAGCAGTACTTC
>TRBV9|TRBJ2-1|.|.
CASNPRGASYNEQFF
TGTGCCAGCAATCCCAGGGGAGCATCCTACAATGAGCAGTTCTTC
>TRBV19|TRBJ2-2|once|.
CASSIRTGELFF
TGTGCCAGTAGTATCAGGACCGGGGAGCTGTTTTTT
>TRBV12-5|TRBJ1-2|.|TRBD1
CASGLGQGLAYGYTF
TGTGCTAGTGGTTTAGGACAGGGGTTGGCCTATGGCTACACCTTC